The source of this T cell receptor (beta chain) is a study of cytomegalovirus exposure and HLA in healthy donors (dated by TCRdb to 2015 to 2018). The study in broad terms: According to a later analysis, one platform produced both the 110 or so validation repertoires and the 620 or so repertoires of the first cohort. The study was designed to test whether signatures of past pathogen exposure could be identified by cataloging public T cell receptors. A separate validation cohort of more than 100 different subjects was used in addition to the roughly 670-subject first cohort. The study combined high-throughput TCR immunosequencing, statistical association of individual TCRs with disease status, and machine learning to predict cytomegalovirus infection status.

The library was obtained by the immunoSEQ multiplex PCR assay. In the authors' own workflow: To diagnose cytomegalovirus status from the catalog of TCR beta chain sequences, a statistical classification framework was built. TCRdb holds this immuneACCESS table with in-frame rearrangements only. Some clones are missing; in checked studies, unresolved V genes explain under half, and the rest has no known cause. V and J calls and clone size are copied from that table; D and trimming were computed from the DNA. The sample has 150,000 or so clones on record, about four fifths of them singletons. The top ten clonotypes cover 10% of the sample. Details on this clone: Which antigen it targets is not known. No qualities accompany the bases; no much larger clone lies one base away.

Beyond this particular receptor, the publication reports: The authors suggested that the approach could potentially be generalized to other disease states and immunological phenotypes. The validation cohort had no HLA typing available for a later analysis, so co-occurrence within that cohort was assessed over all 120 or so repertoires. The classifier was reported to diagnose cytomegalovirus status with high specificity and sensitivity in both the original and validation cohorts. In a later analysis, TCRs clustered in the first cohort were found to also tend to co-occur in the roughly 130 validation repertoires, with approximately 95% of cluster scores above 0. In vitro tests confirmed that a few of the cytomegalovirus-associated TCR beta chains recognize cytomegalovirus antigens. A total of 150 or so TCR beta chains were listed by the study as associated with cytomegalovirus. Across donors, most TCR sequences were observed very rarely, whereas some public TCRs were present in many individuals.

The donors were included in the validation cohort of over a hundred subjects, a group kept apart from the roughly 670-subject first cohort. This receptor was identified in a man aged 30-40 years in good health and CMV-seropositive. Sequencing used PBMCs.

The DNA is as follows: TGTGCCAGCAGCGTCCTGGGGGGGAATCGAGAAAAACTGTTTTTT. The resulting protein is CASSVLGGNREKLFF. The V gene is TRBV9 and the J gene is TRBJ1-4; a weak D assignment points to TRBD1 (5 bases agree). Per the germline V gene, SGDLS is the CDR1 and YYNGEE is the CDR2. The CDR3 spans 15 residues, from the cysteine through the phenylalanine. The sequence is cut down to CDR3 DNA, 45 bases in frame from base 1. V lost 2 bases and J lost 8 bases; the stretch between them is 16 bases long.